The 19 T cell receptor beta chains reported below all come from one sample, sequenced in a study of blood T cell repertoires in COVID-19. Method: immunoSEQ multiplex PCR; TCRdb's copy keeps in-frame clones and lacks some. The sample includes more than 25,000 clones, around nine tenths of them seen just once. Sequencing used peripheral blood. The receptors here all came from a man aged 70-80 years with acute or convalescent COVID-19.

CDR3 nucleotides: TGTGCCAGCAGCTTAGGAGGTATGGGGCGGGAGGGCACAGATACGCAGTATTTT. This codes for CASSLGGMGREGTDTQYF. The chain is built from TRBV13 and TRBJ2-3, with 8 positions matching TRBD2. The germline V gene encodes CDR1 PRHDT and CDR2 FYEKMQ (reference sequence). Trimming removed 0 bases from V and 1 base from J; junction bases left unmatched: 9. The CDR3 covers 18 residues.

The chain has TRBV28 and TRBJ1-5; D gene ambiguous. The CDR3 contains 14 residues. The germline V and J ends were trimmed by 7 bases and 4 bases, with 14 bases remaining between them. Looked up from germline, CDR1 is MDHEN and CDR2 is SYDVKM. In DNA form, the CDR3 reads TGTGCCAGCACCACTAGTAGCGGAAATCAGCCCCAGCATTTT. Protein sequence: CASTTSSGNQPQHF.

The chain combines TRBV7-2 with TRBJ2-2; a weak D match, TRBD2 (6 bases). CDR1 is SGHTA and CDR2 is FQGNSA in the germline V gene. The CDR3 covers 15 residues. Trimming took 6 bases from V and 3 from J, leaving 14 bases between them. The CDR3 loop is CASRHRDSYTGELFF. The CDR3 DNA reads TGTGCCAGCAGGCACCGGGACTCCTACACCGGGGAGCTGTTTTTT.

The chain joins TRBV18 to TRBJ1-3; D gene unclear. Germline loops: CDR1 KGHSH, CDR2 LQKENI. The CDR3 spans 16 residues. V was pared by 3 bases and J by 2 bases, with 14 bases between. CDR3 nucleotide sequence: TGTGCCAGCTCACCGATCCTATCAGCGACTGGAAACACCATATATTTT. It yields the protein CASSPILSATGNTIYF.

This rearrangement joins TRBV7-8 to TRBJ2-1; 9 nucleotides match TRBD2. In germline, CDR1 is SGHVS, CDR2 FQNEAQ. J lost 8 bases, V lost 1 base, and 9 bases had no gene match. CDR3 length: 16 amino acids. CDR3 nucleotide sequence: TGTGCCAGCAGCTTAGAAGCGGGAGGAACGGGGGATGAGCAGTTCTTC. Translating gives CASSLEAGGTGDEQFF.

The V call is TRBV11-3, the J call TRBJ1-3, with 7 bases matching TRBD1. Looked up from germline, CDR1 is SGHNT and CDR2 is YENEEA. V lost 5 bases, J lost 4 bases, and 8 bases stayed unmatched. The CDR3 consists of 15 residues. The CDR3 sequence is CASSAVTGEGNTIYF. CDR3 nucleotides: TGTGCCAGCAGCGCAGTAACAGGGGAAGGAAACACCATATATTTT.

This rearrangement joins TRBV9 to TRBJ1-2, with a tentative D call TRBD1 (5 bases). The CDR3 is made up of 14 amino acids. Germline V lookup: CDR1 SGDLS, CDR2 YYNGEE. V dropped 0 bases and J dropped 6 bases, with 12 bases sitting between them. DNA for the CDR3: TGTGCCAGCAGCGTAGCTATGGGGCCGGATGGCTACACCTTC. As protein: CASSVAMGPDGYTF.

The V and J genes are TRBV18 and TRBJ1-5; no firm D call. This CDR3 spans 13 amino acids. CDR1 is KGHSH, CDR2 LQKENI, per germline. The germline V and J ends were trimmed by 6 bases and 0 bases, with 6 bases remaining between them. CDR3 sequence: CASSPGSNQPQHF. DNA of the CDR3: TGTGCCAGCTCCCCGGGTAGCAATCAGCCCCAGCATTTT. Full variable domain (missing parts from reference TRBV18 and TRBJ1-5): NAGVMQNPRHLVRRRGQEARLRCSPMKGHSHVYWYRQLPEEGLKFMVYLQKENIIDESGMPKERFSAEFPKEGPSILRIQQVVRGDSAAYFCASSPGSNQPQHFGDGTRLSIL.

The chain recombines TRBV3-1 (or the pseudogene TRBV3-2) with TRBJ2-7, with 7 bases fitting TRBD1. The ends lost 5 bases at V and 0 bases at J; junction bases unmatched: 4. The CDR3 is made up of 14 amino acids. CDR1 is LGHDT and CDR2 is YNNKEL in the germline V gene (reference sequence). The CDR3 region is CASSEGQVSYEQYF. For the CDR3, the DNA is TGTGCCAGCAGCGAAGGACAGGTCTCCTACGAGCAGTACTTC.

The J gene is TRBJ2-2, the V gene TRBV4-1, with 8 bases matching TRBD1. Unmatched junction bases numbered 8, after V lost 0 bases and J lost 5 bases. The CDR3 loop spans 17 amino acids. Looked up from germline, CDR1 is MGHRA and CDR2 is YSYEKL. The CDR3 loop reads CASSQDPTGDDTGELFF. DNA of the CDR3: TGCGCCAGCAGCCAAGACCCGACAGGGGATGATACCGGGGAGCTGTTTTTT.

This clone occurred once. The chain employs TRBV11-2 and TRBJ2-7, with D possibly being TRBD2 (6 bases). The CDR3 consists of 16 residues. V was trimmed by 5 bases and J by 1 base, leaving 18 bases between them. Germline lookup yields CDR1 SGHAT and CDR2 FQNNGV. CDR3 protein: CASSAPGGVASYEQYF. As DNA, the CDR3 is TGTGCCAGCAGCGCGCCCGGCGGGGTGGCTTCCTACGAGCAGTACTTC.

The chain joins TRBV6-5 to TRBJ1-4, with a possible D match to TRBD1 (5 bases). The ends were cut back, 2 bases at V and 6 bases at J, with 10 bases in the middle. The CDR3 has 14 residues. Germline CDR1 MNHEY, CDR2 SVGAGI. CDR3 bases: TGTGCCAGCAGTTACGCAGGGTCCGATGAAAAACTGTTTTTT. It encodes CASSYAGSDEKLFF.

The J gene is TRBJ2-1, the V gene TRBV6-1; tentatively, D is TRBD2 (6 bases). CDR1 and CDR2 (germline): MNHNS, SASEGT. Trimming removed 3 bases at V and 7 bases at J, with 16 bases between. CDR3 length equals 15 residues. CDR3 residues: CASSEGVADYNEQFF. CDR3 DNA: TGTGCCAGCAGTGAGGGGGTGGCGGACTATAATGAGCAGTTCTTC.

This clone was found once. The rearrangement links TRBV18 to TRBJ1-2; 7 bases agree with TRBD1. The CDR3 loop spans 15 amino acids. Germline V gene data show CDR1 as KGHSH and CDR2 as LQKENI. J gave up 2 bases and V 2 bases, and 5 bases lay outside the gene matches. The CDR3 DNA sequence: TGTGCCAGCTCACCAGCTGCGACAGGGAACTATGGCTACACCTTC. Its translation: CASSPAATGNYGYTF.

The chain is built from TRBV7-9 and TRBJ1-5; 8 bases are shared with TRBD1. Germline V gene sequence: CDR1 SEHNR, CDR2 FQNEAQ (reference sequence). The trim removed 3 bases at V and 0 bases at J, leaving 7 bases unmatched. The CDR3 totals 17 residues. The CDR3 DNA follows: TGTGCCAGCAGCTTGGGGACAGGATTACTTAGCAATCAGCCCCAGCATTTT. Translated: CASSLGTGLLSNQPQHF.

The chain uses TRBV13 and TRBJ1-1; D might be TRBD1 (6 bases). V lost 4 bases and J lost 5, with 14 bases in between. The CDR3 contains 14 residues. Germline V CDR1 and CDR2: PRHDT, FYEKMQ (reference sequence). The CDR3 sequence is CASSSAQGNTEAFF. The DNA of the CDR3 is TGTGCCAGCAGCTCAGCACAGGGAAATACTGAAGCTTTCTTT.

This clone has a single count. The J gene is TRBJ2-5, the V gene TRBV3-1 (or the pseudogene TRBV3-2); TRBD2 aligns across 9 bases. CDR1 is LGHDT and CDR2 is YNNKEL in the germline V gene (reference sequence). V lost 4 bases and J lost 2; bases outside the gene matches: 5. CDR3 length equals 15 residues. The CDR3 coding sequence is TGTGCCAGCAGCCCGAGGACTAGCGATCAAGAGACCCAGTACTTC. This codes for CASSPRTSDQETQYF.

The CDR3 reads CASSPVQPRDTGELFF. In DNA, the CDR3 is TGTGCCAGCTCACCAGTACAACCGAGGGACACCGGGGAGCTGTTTTTT. The chain employs TRBV18 and TRBJ2-2, with D perhaps TRBD2 (5 bases). Trimming left V 2 bases short and J 3 bases short, with 13 bases between. Germline V lookup: CDR1 KGHSH, CDR2 LQKENI. CDR3 size: 16 residues.

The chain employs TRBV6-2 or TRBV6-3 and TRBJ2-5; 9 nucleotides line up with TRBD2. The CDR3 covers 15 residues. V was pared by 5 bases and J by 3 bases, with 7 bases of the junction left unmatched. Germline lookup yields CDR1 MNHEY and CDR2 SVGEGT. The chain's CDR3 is CASSRVGLAEETQYF. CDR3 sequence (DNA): TGTGCCAGCAGTCGAGTGGGACTAGCCGAAGAGACCCAGTACTTC.